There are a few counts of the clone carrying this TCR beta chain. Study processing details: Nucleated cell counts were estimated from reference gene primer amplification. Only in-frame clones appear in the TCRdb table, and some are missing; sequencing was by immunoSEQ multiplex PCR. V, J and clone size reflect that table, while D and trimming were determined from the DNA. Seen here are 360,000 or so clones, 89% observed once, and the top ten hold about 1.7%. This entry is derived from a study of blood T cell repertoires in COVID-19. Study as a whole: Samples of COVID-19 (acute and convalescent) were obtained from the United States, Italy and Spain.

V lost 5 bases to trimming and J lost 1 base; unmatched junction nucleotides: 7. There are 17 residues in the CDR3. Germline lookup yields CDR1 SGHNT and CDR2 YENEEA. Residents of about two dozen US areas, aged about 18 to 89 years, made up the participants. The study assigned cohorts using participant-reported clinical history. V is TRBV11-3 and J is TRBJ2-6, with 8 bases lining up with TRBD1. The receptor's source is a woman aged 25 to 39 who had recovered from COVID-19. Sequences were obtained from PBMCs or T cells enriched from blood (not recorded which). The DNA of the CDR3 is TGTGCCAGCAGCCCAGGCAGGGGGCGATCTGGGGCCAACGTCCTGACTTTC. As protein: CASSPGRGRSGANVLTF.